The rows below give T cell receptor beta chains drawn from one sample of a study of long-term antiretroviral therapy in people with HIV. Sequencing was performed with immunoSEQ multiplex PCR; in TCRdb, only in-frame clones are kept and a portion is missing. This table has 25,000 to 35,000 clones, 75% to 85% appearing once. The material was unsorted PBMCs, obtained 0.3 years after starting antiretroviral therapy. Source of these receptors: a man in his forties or fifties with HIV. Both conserved end residues are part of each CDR3. The D gene is left open where the match is weak. Clone size is not always given. Where it is, it says once, few, many or a class for expanded clones.

j_call: TRBJ2-7
v_call: TRBV5-5
clone_size: -
d_call: -
cdr3_nt: TGTGCCAGCAGCTTAACATCTTACGAGCAGTACTTC
cdr3_aa: CASSLTSYEQYF

j_call: TRBJ2-3
v_call: TRBV7-9
clone_size: -
d_call: -
cdr3_nt: TGTGCCAGCAGCCCTAGCACAGATACGCAGTATTTT
cdr3_aa: CASSPSTDTQYF

j_call: TRBJ2-5
v_call: TRBV11-2
clone_size: -
d_call: TRBD1
cdr3_nt: TGTGCCAGCAGAACAATCCGGGACAGGGGTCAAGAGACCCAGTACTTC
cdr3_aa: CASRTIRDRGQETQYF

j_call: TRBJ1-6
v_call: TRBV6-5
clone_size: -
d_call: -
cdr3_nt: TGTGCCAGCAGTTACGGCAGGGAGGCATCACCCCTCCACTTT
cdr3_aa: CASSYGREASPLHF

j_call: TRBJ2-1
v_call: TRBV18
clone_size: -
d_call: -
cdr3_nt: TGTGCCAGCTCACCGACTGGGGGTTACAATGAGCAGTTCTTC
cdr3_aa: CASSPTGGYNEQFF

j_call: TRBJ2-7
v_call: TRBV11-2
clone_size: -
d_call: -
cdr3_nt: TGTGCCAGCAGCTTAGATGGGCGGTTCGGTCTCTCCTACGAGCAGTACTTC
cdr3_aa: CASSLDGRFGLSYEQYF

j_call: TRBJ2-1
v_call: TRBV28
clone_size: -
d_call: TRBD2
cdr3_nt: TGTGCCAGCAGCTCTAGCGGGAGTCGCAATGAGCAGTTCTTC
cdr3_aa: CASSSSGSRNEQFF

j_call: TRBJ2-7
v_call: TRBV27
clone_size: few
d_call: -
cdr3_nt: TGTGCCAGCAGAGGACAGCTTTCTTACGAGCAGTACTTC
cdr3_aa: CASRGQLSYEQYF

j_call: TRBJ1-3
v_call: TRBV2
clone_size: -
d_call: -
cdr3_nt: TGTGCCAGCAGTACTCTTATCTCTGGAAACACCATATATTTT
cdr3_aa: CASSTLISGNTIYF

j_call: TRBJ1-6
v_call: TRBV18
clone_size: few
d_call: -
cdr3_nt: TGTGCCAGCTCACCACGAATGGGGGCCGATTCACCCCTCCACTTT
cdr3_aa: CASSPRMGADSPLHF

j_call: TRBJ2-3
v_call: TRBV19
clone_size: -
d_call: TRBD2
cdr3_nt: TGTGCCAGTAGCACCGGACTAGCGAACACAGATACGCAGTATTTT
cdr3_aa: CASSTGLANTDTQYF

j_call: TRBJ2-7
v_call: TRBV7-2
clone_size: -
d_call: -
cdr3_nt: TGTGCCAGCAGCTTAGGGTCCTCTTCCGGCAGTAAGCAGTACTTC
cdr3_aa: CASSLGSSSGSKQYF

j_call: TRBJ2-2
v_call: TRBV19
clone_size: -
d_call: -
cdr3_nt: TGTGCCAGTAGTATAGTGCCGCAGGATCGGAACACCGGGGAGCTGTTTTTT
cdr3_aa: CASSIVPQDRNTGELFF

j_call: TRBJ2-2
v_call: TRBV14
clone_size: -
d_call: TRBD1
cdr3_nt: TGTGCCAGCAGCCCCCGAGGCCAGGGGGTCGGCACCGGGGAGCTGTTTTTT
cdr3_aa: CASSPRGQGVGTGELFF

j_call: TRBJ2-1
v_call: TRBV7-9
clone_size: -
d_call: TRBD1
cdr3_nt: TGTGCCAGCGGCGAAAGGGACAGGATTTACAATGAGCAGTTCTTC
cdr3_aa: CASGERDRIYNEQFF

j_call: TRBJ2-1
v_call: TRBV5-1
clone_size: -
d_call: -
cdr3_nt: TGCGCCAGCACCCTGAACCAGGGCAGCTCCTACAATGAGCAGTTCTTC
cdr3_aa: CASTLNQGSSYNEQFF

j_call: TRBJ1-6
v_call: TRBV28
clone_size: few
d_call: TRBD1
cdr3_nt: TGTGCCAGCAGCCTCGACAGGGTTGGCTCACCCCTCCACTTT
cdr3_aa: CASSLDRVGSPLHF

j_call: TRBJ2-4
v_call: TRBV28
clone_size: -
d_call: -
cdr3_nt: TGTGCCAGCAGTTTAAGGGCCTTAAACATTCAGTACTTC
cdr3_aa: CASSLRALNIQYF

j_call: TRBJ2-7
v_call: TRBV28
clone_size: -
d_call: -
cdr3_nt: TGTGCCAGCAGTTCCCCGCTTCTCACTGTGAGCTCCTACGAGCAGTACTTC
cdr3_aa: CASSSPLLTVSSYEQYF

j_call: TRBJ1-2
v_call: TRBV30
clone_size: -
d_call: -
cdr3_nt: TGTGCCTGGAGTCTGACAGAATCCCATGGCTACACCTTC
cdr3_aa: CAWSLTESHGYTF

j_call: TRBJ1-1
v_call: TRBV7-9
clone_size: -
d_call: TRBD1
cdr3_nt: TGTGCCAGCAGCCGGGACAGCTCCACTGAAGCTTTCTTT
cdr3_aa: CASSRDSSTEAFF

j_call: TRBJ2-3
v_call: TRBV27
clone_size: -
d_call: TRBD2
cdr3_nt: TGTGCCAGCAGTTTATTGGGAGGGGATACGCAGTATTTT
cdr3_aa: CASSLLGGDTQYF

j_call: TRBJ1-6
v_call: TRBV9
clone_size: few
d_call: -
cdr3_nt: TGTGCCAGCAGCATCCGGGAGGATAATTCACCCCTCCACTTT
cdr3_aa: CASSIREDNSPLHF

j_call: TRBJ1-1
v_call: TRBV6-5
clone_size: -
d_call: -
cdr3_nt: TGTGCCAGCACCACTGACAGGAAAGCTGAAGCTTTCTTT
cdr3_aa: CASTTDRKAEAFF

j_call: TRBJ1-3
v_call: TRBV7-6
clone_size: -
d_call: -
cdr3_nt: TGTGCCAGCAGCTTAGAGGAGGGGACGGGCGGAAACACCATATATTTT
cdr3_aa: CASSLEEGTGGNTIYF

j_call: TRBJ2-7
v_call: TRBV21-1
clone_size: -
d_call: -
cdr3_nt: TGTGCCAGCAGCCCTAGCGGAGTCTACGAGCAGTACTTC
cdr3_aa: CASSPSGVYEQYF

j_call: TRBJ2-3
v_call: TRBV29-1
clone_size: once
d_call: TRBD2
cdr3_nt: TGCAGCGTTGCTGAGCGGGGGGGCGCCACAGATACGCAGTATTTT
cdr3_aa: CSVAERGGATDTQYF

j_call: TRBJ1-1
v_call: TRBV2
clone_size: -
d_call: -
cdr3_nt: TGTGCCAGCAGTGCAGAGGGGCGCAGAACTGAAGCTTTCTTT
cdr3_aa: CASSAEGRRTEAFF

j_call: TRBJ2-5
v_call: TRBV5-4
clone_size: -
d_call: -
cdr3_nt: TGTGCCAGCAGCTCTCGACAGGAGCAAGAGACCCAGTACTTC
cdr3_aa: CASSSRQEQETQYF

j_call: TRBJ1-1
v_call: TRBV5-4
clone_size: -
d_call: -
cdr3_nt: TGTGCCAGCAGCCCATTCGGAGGGAACACTGAAGCTTTCTTT
cdr3_aa: CASSPFGGNTEAFF

j_call: TRBJ1-1
v_call: TRBV5-1
clone_size: -
d_call: -
cdr3_nt: TGCGCCAGCAGCTTGTCCAGCTTGAACACTGAAGCTTTCTTT
cdr3_aa: CASSLSSLNTEAFF

j_call: TRBJ2-1
v_call: TRBV28
clone_size: -
d_call: TRBD2
cdr3_nt: TGTGCCAGTGGACTAGCGGGAGGGCTAAATGAGCAGTTCTTC
cdr3_aa: CASGLAGGLNEQFF

j_call: TRBJ2-5
v_call: TRBV30
clone_size: -
d_call: -
cdr3_nt: TGTGCCTGGAGTGACCCGTGGACCCAGTACTTC
cdr3_aa: CAWSDPWTQYF

j_call: TRBJ2-2
v_call: TRBV28
clone_size: -
d_call: TRBD2
cdr3_nt: TGTGCCAGCAGTTCTCGCATAGGGAGACTAGCGGTGAACACCGGGGAGCTGTTTTTT
cdr3_aa: CASSSRIGRLAVNTGELFF

j_call: TRBJ2-5
v_call: TRBV30
clone_size: -
d_call: TRBD2
cdr3_nt: TGTGCCTCCCTACTAGCGGGGCGTAAGACCCAGTACTTC
cdr3_aa: CASLLAGRKTQYF

j_call: TRBJ1-4
v_call: TRBV2
clone_size: few
d_call: -
cdr3_nt: TGTGCCAGCATCCAGCAGAGAACTAATGAAAAACTGTTTTTT
cdr3_aa: CASIQQRTNEKLFF

j_call: TRBJ1-5
v_call: TRBV11-2
clone_size: -
d_call: TRBD1
cdr3_nt: TGTGCCAGCAGTAAGGGACAGGGAGAAAATCAGCCCCAGCATTTT
cdr3_aa: CASSKGQGENQPQHF

j_call: TRBJ1-5
v_call: TRBV15
clone_size: -
d_call: -
cdr3_nt: TGTGCCACCAGCAGAGGCCTCCGGGGGGCGCATCCCCAGCCCCAGCATTTT
cdr3_aa: CATSRGLRGAHPQPQHF

j_call: TRBJ1-2
v_call: TRBV14
clone_size: -
d_call: -
cdr3_nt: TGTGCCAGCAGCCAAGATCAGCGCCGCCAGGGGCGCGGCTATGGCTACACCTTC
cdr3_aa: CASSQDQRRQGRGYGYTF

j_call: TRBJ1-4
v_call: TRBV28
clone_size: -
d_call: -
cdr3_nt: TGTGCCAGCAGTTTACTTGCGGCAACTAATGAAAAACTGTTTTTT
cdr3_aa: CASSLLAATNEKLFF

j_call: TRBJ2-3
v_call: TRBV7-2
clone_size: few
d_call: -
cdr3_nt: TGTGCCAGCAGCTTGATAATGCTGGCAACAGATACGCAGTATTTT
cdr3_aa: CASSLIMLATDTQYF

j_call: TRBJ2-7
v_call: TRBV6-5
clone_size: -
d_call: -
cdr3_nt: TGTGCCAGCAGTTACTCGATGGAGGGAGCCTACGAGCAGTACTTC
cdr3_aa: CASSYSMEGAYEQYF

j_call: TRBJ1-1
v_call: TRBV7-2
clone_size: once
d_call: TRBD1
cdr3_nt: TGTGCCAGCAGCTCACTAGCTCCCCGGGACAGTGCTGAAGCTTTCTTT
cdr3_aa: CASSSLAPRDSAEAFF

j_call: TRBJ2-2
v_call: TRBV29-1
clone_size: -
d_call: TRBD2
cdr3_nt: TGCAGCGTTTATAGCGGGGGGTACACCGGGGAGCTGTTTTTT
cdr3_aa: CSVYSGGYTGELFF

j_call: TRBJ2-1
v_call: TRBV6-6
clone_size: -
d_call: -
cdr3_nt: TGTGCCAGCAGTTACCAAGGCGGAGGGTACAATGAGCAGTTCTTC
cdr3_aa: CASSYQGGGYNEQFF

j_call: TRBJ2-5
v_call: TRBV20-1
clone_size: -
d_call: -
cdr3_nt: TGCAGTGCTCCGATCCAAGAGACCCAGTACTTC
cdr3_aa: CSAPIQETQYF

j_call: TRBJ2-2
v_call: TRBV5-4
clone_size: -
d_call: TRBD1
cdr3_nt: TGTGCCAGCAGCGCAAACCGGGACAGGGTGGCCGGGGAGCTGTTTTTT
cdr3_aa: CASSANRDRVAGELFF